These 26 T cell receptor beta chains share one sample of origin, sequenced in a study of T-cell memory formation after mild COVID-19. MiXCR, applied by TCRdb to the 5' RACE reads, yields one record per CDR3 protein. The sample yields hundreds of thousands of distinct CDR3 sequences, more than 15% seen once. Source material: PBMCs or a T cell subset sorted from them (not recorded which). The origin of the receptors is a man younger than 35 who had mild COVID-19 (a few samples of this study predate the infection). Cell type and time point are not known.

This clonotype was counted only a few times. The CDR3: CAISESTEMNTEAFF. DNA for the CDR3: TGTGCCATCAGTGAATCCACAGAAATGAACACTGAAGCTTTCTTT. The rearrangement uses TRBV10-3 and TRBJ1-1; D unclear. From germline, CDR1 is ENHRY and CDR2 SYGVKD. The V end lost 3 bases, the J end lost 0 bases, and 11 bases lay between the germline ends. This CDR3 is built from 15 residues.

This clonotype has a count of ten or more. J is TRBJ2-3 and V is TRBV7-9, with 8 nucleotides matching TRBD2. CDR3 length equals 17 residues. Losses at the gene ends were 4 bases for V and 2 bases for J; bases not matched to a gene: 11. CDR1 and CDR2 (germline): SEHNR, FQNEAQ (reference sequence). CDR3 DNA sequence: TGTGCCAGCAGCTCGACACGAGCGGGGGCCTCCACAGATACGCAGTATTTT. It translates to CASSSTRAGASTDTQYF.

This clonotype turned up a few times. The chain links TRBV27 to TRBJ1-4; D is unresolved. CDR3 length equals 14 residues. Trimming cost V 6 bases and J 0 bases, with 8 bases left between them. CDR1 and CDR2 (germline): MNHEY, SMNVEV (reference sequence). The CDR3 reads CASSPQTTNEKLFF. CDR3 sequence (DNA): TGTGCCAGCAGCCCACAGACAACTAATGAAAAACTGTTTTTT.

The chain joins TRBV4-2 to TRBJ2-3, with 8 bases aligning to TRBD1. With 2 bases clipped from V and 1 base from J, the junction kept 17 bases outside the gene matches. There are 20 residues in the CDR3. Looked up from germline, CDR1 is LGHNA and CDR2 is YNFKEQ. The CDR3 DNA reads as TGTGCCAGCAGCCAACTTCCGGGACAGGCATCTGGGGGGCGCACAGATACGCAGTATTTT. Encoded protein: CASSQLPGQASGGRTDTQYF.

This chain connects TRBV29-1 to TRBJ2-5, with a weak D call TRBD1 (5 bases). Germline lookup yields CDR1 SQVTM and CDR2 ANQGSEA. The CDR3 is 13 amino acids. The V gene lost 2 bases and the J gene lost 6 bases, with 13 bases spanning the gap. The CDR3 protein is CSVETGARQTQYF. Here the CDR3 DNA reads TGCAGCGTTGAAACTGGGGCTCGTCAGACCCAGTACTTC.

The chain combines TRBV18 with TRBJ2-7; D unclear. V gave up 5 bases and J gave up 3 bases, with 14 bases separating them. Germline values: CDR1 KGHSH, CDR2 LQKENI. This CDR3 is built from 14 residues. CDR3 coding DNA: TGTGCCAGCTCAGCTAACGCGGAATACTACGAGCAGTACGTC. This codes for CASSANAEYYEQYV.

This clonotype was picked up many times. The gene calls are TRBV4-1 and TRBJ2-3, with unresolved D. The CDR3 totals 14 residues. CDR1 MGHRA and CDR2 YSYEKL come from the germline V gene. The V gene lost 3 bases and the J gene lost 2 bases, with 9 bases spanning the gap. The CDR3 region is CASSHGPATDTQYF. In DNA, the CDR3 is TGCGCCAGCAGCCACGGACCCGCCACAGATACGCAGTATTTT.

This clonotype was seen repeatedly, ten times or more. The V gene is TRBV7-2, the J gene TRBJ1-6; D is ambiguous. Germline lookup yields CDR1 SGHTA and CDR2 FQGNSA. Trimming removed 0 bases at V and 7 bases at J, with 10 bases between. This CDR3 has 15 residues. Here the CDR3 reads CASSLANVRNSPLHF. The CDR3 DNA follows: TGTGCCAGCAGCTTAGCGAATGTCAGGAATTCACCCCTCCACTTT.

This clonotype was counted a few times. This rearrangement joins TRBV7-3 to TRBJ2-7, with 8 bases lining up with TRBD1. The germline V gene has CDR1 SGHTA and CDR2 FQGTGA. Trimming at V came to 5 bases and at J to 3 bases, leaving 6 bases not matched to a gene. The CDR3 runs 14 residues. DNA of the CDR3: TGTGCCAGCAGCCGGACAGGGTCGCACTACGAGCAGTACTTC. Its translation: CASSRTGSHYEQYF.

The V call is TRBV4-3, the J call TRBJ2-7; 9 bases line up with TRBD1. Germline V gene lookup returns CDR1 LGHNA and CDR2 YSLEER. Losses at the gene ends were 2 bases for V and 6 bases for J; bases not matched to a gene: 8. This CDR3 is 15 amino acids long. The CDR3 nucleotides read TGCGCCAGCAGCCAAAGTCCGGGACAGGGAAGCGAGCAGTACTTC. This encodes CASSQSPGQGSEQYF.

This clonotype came up a few times. This rearrangement joins TRBV20-1 to TRBJ1-1; the D is unclear. Germline V gene data show CDR1 as DFQATT and CDR2 as SNEGSKA (reference sequence). This CDR3 contains 12 residues. The germline V and J ends were trimmed by 1 base and 1 base, with 4 bases remaining between them. The CDR3 DNA follows: TGCAGTGCTAGAGGGGGGAACACTGAAGCTTTCTTT. It codes for CSARGGNTEAFF.

This clonotype was observed a few times. The chain's CDR3 is CASRQGLGTEAFF. The CDR3 nucleotides are TGTGCCAGCCGACAGGGGTTAGGCACTGAAGCTTTCTTT. The chain links TRBV27 to TRBJ1-1; TRBD1 matches 8 bases. Germline loops: CDR1 MNHEY, CDR2 SMNVEV (reference sequence). J gave up 4 bases and V 8 bases, and 6 bases lay outside the gene matches. CDR3 length equals 13 residues.

This clonotype has just a few counts. This chain uses TRBV4-3 with TRBJ2-5; tentatively, D is TRBD1 or TRBD2 (6 bases each). The germline gives CDR1 LGHNA, CDR2 YSLEER. CDR3 length equals 15 residues. Deletions cut 0 bases from V and 5 bases from J, with 13 bases between. CDR3 sequence (DNA): TGCGCCAGCAGCCAAGATTACGGGGGCGGGGAGACCCAGTACTTC. It codes for CASSQDYGGGETQYF.

The table lists this clonotype with a few counts. The rearrangement uses TRBV7-3 and TRBJ2-5, with 8 bases fitting TRBD2. CDR1 is SGHTA and CDR2 is FQGTGA in the germline V gene. This CDR3 has 15 amino acids. The junction had 6 bases not matched to a gene; V was cut back by 4 bases and J by 2 bases. CDR3 in amino acids: CASSSGPGGQETQYF. DNA for the CDR3: TGTGCCAGCAGCTCCGGGCCGGGAGGGCAAGAGACCCAGTACTTC.

The V gene is TRBV29-1, the J gene TRBJ2-3; D not resolved. CDR1 is SQVTM and CDR2 is ANQGSEA in the germline V gene. There are 15 residues in the CDR3. V was pared by 7 bases and J by 4 bases, with 21 bases between. DNA for the CDR3: TGCAGCGCAACCAACCCCTACGCCGCGGCAGATACGCAGTATTTT. It codes for CSATNPYAAADTQYF.

This clonotype has only a few counts. The chain employs TRBV6-7 and TRBJ2-7; possible D gene TRBD1, 5 bases. TRBV6-7 carries the ORF label, with uncertain function. This CDR3 spans 12 amino acids. V lost 8 bases and J lost 3, with 11 bases in between. The CDR3, as DNA: TGTGCCAGCCCGCAGGGTAACTACGAGCAGTACTTC. Protein sequence: CASPQGNYEQYF.

The V gene is TRBV30, the J gene TRBJ2-6; unclear D gene. The CDR3 consists of 16 residues. Trimming shortened V by 4 bases and J by 2 bases, and 15 bases separated the two germline ends. Germline V CDR1 and CDR2: GTSNPN, SVGIG (reference sequence). In nucleotides, the CDR3 is TGTGCCTGGACCCTTCCGTTTGGGGCTGGGGCCAACGTCCTGACTTTC. Translated, it gives CAWTLPFGAGANVLTF.

The CDR3: CASSWGSAGVGPLHF. In DNA, the CDR3 is TGTGCCAGCAGTTGGGGTTCGGCAGGGGTAGGACCCCTCCACTTT. The chain recombines TRBV5-4 with TRBJ1-6; the D gene is possibly TRBD1 (6 bases). This CDR3 region has 15 residues. CDR1 and CDR2 from the germline V gene are SGHNT and YYREEE (reference sequence). Trimming stripped 5 bases from V and 12 bases from J, with 21 bases between.

The V and J genes are TRBV5-1 and TRBJ1-2, with TRBD1 identical over 7 bases. The ends lost 4 bases at V and 6 bases at J; junction bases unmatched: 3. The V gene's germline CDR1 is SGHRS and CDR2 YFSETQ. This CDR3 region has 12 residues. CDR3 nucleotides: TGCGCCAGCAGCCAACAGGGGCATGGCTACACCTTC. It translates to CASSQQGHGYTF.

The V call is TRBV5-1, the J call TRBJ1-1, with D maybe TRBD1 (5 bases). Per the germline V gene, CDR1 is SGHRS and CDR2 is YFSETQ. The CDR3 consists of 15 residues. The V end was cut by 0 bases, the J end by 3 bases, with 12 bases between. The CDR3 loop is CASSLDPGTHTEAFF. The CDR3 DNA reads as TGCGCCAGCAGCTTGGATCCAGGGACCCACACTGAAGCTTTCTTT.

This clonotype has a count of ten or more. This chain joins TRBV7-2 and TRBJ2-7; 9 bases are shared with TRBD1. The germline V gene encodes CDR1 SGHTA and CDR2 FQGNSA. The CDR3 covers 13 residues. V lost 5 bases to trimming and J lost 7 bases; unmatched junction nucleotides: 6. As DNA, the CDR3 is TGTGCCAGCAGCCCGGGACAGGGCAGGGAGCAGTACGTC. Translated: CASSPGQGREQYV.

The sample holds a few counts of this clonotype. V gene TRBV5-1 combines with J gene TRBJ1-1, with TRBD1 as a possible D gene (6 bases). CDR1 and CDR2 from the germline V gene are SGHRS and YFSETQ. The ends were cut back, 1 base at V and 4 bases at J, with 20 bases in the middle. The CDR3 is 17 amino acids. CDR3 in amino acids: CASSLWPQGGRGTEAFF. The DNA of the CDR3 is TGCGCCAGCAGCTTGTGGCCACAGGGTGGCCGGGGCACTGAAGCTTTCTTT.

Only a few counts were recorded for this clonotype. The chain links TRBV18 to TRBJ2-5; D gene ambiguous. This CDR3 spans 15 amino acids. The V end lost 1 base, the J end lost 4 bases, and 13 bases lay between the germline ends. Germline loops: CDR1 KGHSH, CDR2 LQKENI. The CDR3 spells CASSPRFGLGETQYF. The CDR3 DNA is TGTGCCAGCTCACCACGTTTCGGGCTGGGAGAGACCCAGTACTTC.

This clonotype was seen only a few times. The chain uses TRBV4-3 and TRBJ2-3; D remains unclear. With 0 bases removed from V and 0 bases from J, the gap between germline ends came to 4 bases. This CDR3 is 14 amino acids long. Germline loops: CDR1 LGHNA, CDR2 YSLEER. The chain's CDR3 is CASSQDQSTDTQYF. The CDR3 nucleotides read TGCGCCAGCAGCCAAGATCAGAGCACAGATACGCAGTATTTT.

This clonotype was detected a few times. The chain uses TRBV3-1 and TRBJ2-1, with 10 bases lining up with TRBD1. The CDR3 loop spans 13 amino acids. Germline CDR1 LGHDT, CDR2 YNNKEL (reference sequence). J was trimmed by 13 bases and V by 0 bases; bases with no gene match: 3. CDR3 protein: CASSQEGDRGQFF. For the CDR3, the DNA is TGTGCCAGCAGCCAAGAGGGGGACAGGGGTCAGTTCTTC.

The genes are TRBV5-4 and TRBJ2-3; 13 nucleotides agree with TRBD2. Per germline, CDR1 SGHNT and CDR2 YYREEE (reference sequence). CDR3 size: 16 residues. Germline trimming cut 3 bases from V and 2 bases from J; bases unmatched to any gene: 3. Here the CDR3 DNA reads TGTGCCAGCAGCTGGACTAGCGGGGGAATCACAGATACGCAGTATTTT. It specifies CASSWTSGGITDTQYF. Based on the CDR3 plus reference TRBV5-4 and TRBJ2-3, the full variable domain is ETGVTQSPTHLIKTRGQQVTLRCSSQSGHNTVSWYQQALGQGPQFIFQYYREEENGRGNFPPRFSGLQFPNYSSELNVNALELDDSALYLCASSWTSGGITDTQYFGPGTRLTVL.